Presented here are 16 T cell receptor beta chains from one specimen sequenced in a study of blood T cell repertoires in COVID-19. Method: immunoSEQ multiplex PCR; TCRdb's copy keeps in-frame clones and lacks some. This sample has about 200,000 clones, with about 88% found just once. Sequencing was done on a sample of PBMCs or T cells enriched from blood (not recorded which). The origin of the receptors is a woman in her twenties or thirties who had been exposed to COVID-19.

This chain joins TRBV2 and TRBJ1-6; TRBD1 might be the D (6 bases). The V gene's germline CDR1 is SNHLY and CDR2 FYNNEI. CDR3 size: 14 residues. V lost 5 bases and J lost 14, with 19 bases in between. The CDR3 region has the DNA TGTGCCAGCAGTACGGACAGCGCCGAGGTGACCCTCCACTTT. It codes for CASSTDSAEVTLHF.

The V call is TRBV10-3, the J call TRBJ1-5; no clear D gene. The CDR3 loop spans 12 amino acids. In germline, CDR1 is ENHRY, CDR2 SYGVKD. Trimming stripped 4 bases from V and 7 bases from J, with 8 bases between. The CDR3 loop reads CAISGEGQPQHF. CDR3 bases: TGTGCCATCAGTGGGGAGGGCCAGCCCCAGCATTTT.

This clone was detected a few times. The chain couples TRBV29-1 to TRBJ1-2; possibly TRBD1 for D (6 bases). Trimming took off 4 bases at V and 7 bases at J, with 16 bases between the two ends. Germline V gene data show CDR1 as SQVTM and CDR2 as ANQGSEA. The CDR3 runs 13 residues. As DNA, the CDR3 is TGCAGCGTTGGGGAAGGGGGGGGCCTTGGCTACACCTTC. Translation gives CSVGEGGGLGYTF.

This clone was picked up one time. This sequence joins TRBV3-1 (or the pseudogene TRBV3-2) and TRBJ2-1; D is perhaps TRBD2 (6 bases). CDR1 is LGHDT and CDR2 is YNNKEL in the germline V gene (reference sequence). The CDR3 totals 17 residues. The V end was cut by 4 bases, the J end by 0 bases, with 16 bases between. The CDR3 bases are TGTGCCAGCAGCCTCGGCCGGGACTCAAGCTCCTACAATGAGCAGTTCTTC. Its protein product is CASSLGRDSSSYNEQFF.

This chain links TRBV2 with TRBJ1-3, with D hard to call. Germline assignment: CDR1 SNHLY and CDR2 FYNNEI. The CDR3 contains 14 residues. Trimming left V 8 bases short and J 1 base short, with 12 bases between. Here the CDR3 reads CASDTRSSGNTIYF. The CDR3 nucleotides are TGTGCCAGCGACACTCGCAGTTCTGGAAACACCATATATTTT.

V and J are TRBV2 and TRBJ1-6, with unresolved D. Trimming left V 3 bases short and J 5 bases short, with 5 bases between. Germline V CDR1 and CDR2: SNHLY, FYNNEI. This CDR3 is built from 13 residues. The CDR3 nucleotides are TGTGCCAGCAGTGAGAGGAATAATTCACCCCTCCACTTT. This sequence encodes CASSERNNSPLHF.

The CDR3: CASSESASGGSDTQYF. As DNA, the CDR3 is TGTGCCAGCAGTGAATCGGCTAGCGGGGGTTCAGATACGCAGTATTTT. J is TRBJ2-3 and V is TRBV25-1, with 10 bases matching TRBD2. The CDR3 is 16 residues long. Germline loops: CDR1 MGHDK, CDR2 SYGVNS. V was clipped by 1 base and J by 4 bases; unmatched bases: 5.

The chain couples TRBV24-1 to TRBJ2-2, with unresolved D. This CDR3 is 13 amino acids long. Per germline, CDR1 KGHDR and CDR2 SFDVKD. Trimming stripped 4 bases from V and 7 bases from J, with 9 bases between. CDR3 nucleotides: TGTGCCACCAGTGACTTACCGGGCGGGGAGCTGTTTTTT. Amino acid sequence: CATSDLPGGELFF.

V and J are TRBV24-1 and TRBJ1-1; D gene uncertain. Germline CDR1 KGHDR, CDR2 SFDVKD. The V end was cut by 7 bases, the J end by 2 bases, with 4 bases between. There are 11 residues in the CDR3. DNA of the CDR3: TGTGCCACCAGCACTAACACTGAAGCTTTCTTT. Translation gives CATSTNTEAFF.

J is TRBJ1-1 and V is TRBV25-1; 8 bases map to TRBD1. Germline CDR1 is MGHDK and CDR2 is SYGVNS. V shed 5 bases, J shed 5 bases, and the junction held 4 bases outside the gene matches. This CDR3 is built from 13 residues. The CDR3 DNA reads as TGTGCCAGCAGTTGGACAGGGAGGACTGAAGCTTTCTTT. Protein sequence: CASSWTGRTEAFF. The full variable domain, its missing parts supplied by reference TRBV25-1 and TRBJ1-1, is EADIYQTPRYLVIGTGKKITLECSQTMGHDKMYWYQQDPGMELHLIHYSYGVNSTEKGDLSSESTVSRIRTEHFPLTLESARPSHTSQYLCASSWTGRTEAFFGQGTRLTVV.

This clone has just a few counts. The chain's CDR3 is CASSLRGSHGYTF. DNA of the CDR3: TGTGCCAGCAGCCTCAGGGGATCCCACGGCTACACCTTC. The rearrangement links TRBV13 to TRBJ1-2; possible D gene TRBD1, 6 bases. Germline CDR1 PRHDT, CDR2 FYEKMQ (reference sequence). Trimming cost V 5 bases and J 8 bases, with 15 bases left between them. The length of the CDR3 is 13 residues. The full variable domain, rest sourced from reference TRBV13 and TRBJ1-2, is AAGVIQSPRHLIKEKRETATLKCYPIPRHDTVYWYQQGPGQDPQFLISFYEKMQSDKGSIPDRFSAQQFSDYHSELNMSSLELGDSALYFCASSLRGSHGYTFGSGTRLTVV.

The chain combines TRBV3-1 (or the pseudogene TRBV3-2) with TRBJ1-2, with D possibly being TRBD1 (6 bases). Deletions cut 2 bases from V and 6 bases from J, with 16 bases between. CDR1 is LGHDT, CDR2 YNNKEL, per germline (reference sequence). The CDR3 spans 15 residues. For the CDR3, the DNA is TGTGCCAGCAGCCAAAACCCACTACAGGGAGATGGCTACACCTTC. Its translation: CASSQNPLQGDGYTF.

The J gene is TRBJ2-7, the V gene TRBV9, with 7 bases fitting TRBD1. The CDR3 is 15 amino acids. The trim removed 4 bases at V and 1 base at J, leaving 8 bases unmatched. Germline assignment: CDR1 SGDLS and CDR2 YYNGEE. The CDR3 DNA reads TGTGCCAGCAGCCGGACCGGGACAGCATCCTACGAGCAGTACTTC. Translated, it gives CASSRTGTASYEQYF.

The V call is TRBV7-2, the J call TRBJ1-3; 8 bases fit TRBD1. CDR1 and CDR2 from the germline V gene are SGHTA and FQGNSA. The trim removed 6 bases at V and 2 bases at J, leaving 6 bases unmatched. The CDR3 runs to 15 residues. The DNA of the CDR3 is TGTGCCAGCAGACCGGGACAGGTGGCTGGAAACACCATATATTTT. Residues: CASRPGQVAGNTIYF.

The chain couples TRBV27 to TRBJ2-7, with 10 bases lining up with TRBD1. V lost 5 bases, J lost 5 bases, and 9 bases stayed unmatched. The germline CDR1 and CDR2 sequences are MNHEY and SMNVEV (reference sequence). This CDR3 spans 15 amino acids. The CDR3 DNA reads TGTGCCAGCAGTCGTACGCGACAGGGGGCTCACGAGCAGTACTTC. Encoded protein: CASSRTRQGAHEQYF.

CDR3 sequence reads: CASSLWLAGGKDEQFF. CDR3 nucleotide sequence: TGTGCCAGCAGTTTATGGCTAGCGGGGGGAAAGGATGAGCAGTTCTTC. The rearrangement uses TRBV27 and TRBJ2-1, with 11 nucleotides matching TRBD2. CDR3 size: 16 residues. Unmatched junction bases numbered 7, after V lost 1 base and J lost 8 bases. Germline loops: CDR1 MNHEY, CDR2 SMNVEV (reference sequence).